These T cell receptor beta chains were read from a single sample in a study of vaccination and CD4 T cells after COVID-19. TCRdb redid the calling of the PCR reads with MiXCR, one entry per CDR3 protein. This table holds roughly 20,000 distinct CDR3 sequences, approximately 26% found once. Which antigens these TCRs recognize remains unknown. Sequencing used cultured CD4+ T cells from blood. These receptors came from a human donor with COVID-19. Both conserved end residues are part of each CDR3. A D gene is named only where the DNA matches it firmly. Where a row states a size, it is once, few, many or the class of an expanded clone; other rows omit it.

v_call,clone_size,j_call,d_call,cdr3_aa,cdr3_nt
TRBV20-1,NA,TRBJ1-5,TRBD1,CSARAQGARLPQHF,TGCAGTGCTAGAGCACAGGGGGCGAGGCTTCCCCAGCATTTT
TRBV7-3,few,TRBJ2-7,TRBD2,CASSLRAGVAYEQYF,TGTGCCAGCAGCTTACGGGCGGGGGTGGCCTACGAGCAGTACTTC
TRBV12-3/TRBV12-4,few,TRBJ1-4,NA,CASRGDNTGEKLFF,TGTGCCAGCAGAGGGGACAACACGGGGGAAAAACTGTTTTTT
TRBV20-1,once,TRBJ2-2,NA,CSASRRGLNTGELFF,TGCAGTGCTTCCCGGAGGGGGCTGAACACCGGGGAGCTGTTTTTT
TRBV19,few,TRBJ1-1,NA,CASSIRRGNTEAFF,TGTGCCAGTAGTATTCGCCGCGGGAACACTGAAGCTTTCTTT
TRBV28,medium-sized,TRBJ1-2,NA,CASLTGPGGNYGYTF,TGTGCCAGTTTAACAGGGCCGGGCGGGAACTATGGCTACACCTTC
TRBV20-1,few,TRBJ2-7,TRBD2,CSASKPGLAGNPYEQYF,TGCAGTGCTTCAAAACCGGGACTAGCGGGGAACCCCTACGAGCAGTACTTC
TRBV14,NA,TRBJ2-2,NA,CASSQDRVAGELFF,TGTGCCAGCAGCCAAGACAGGGTTGCTGGGGAGCTGTTTTTT
TRBV7-2,NA,TRBJ2-1,NA,CASSLAKLAGGLYNEQFF,TGTGCCAGCAGCTTAGCTAAACTTGCAGGGGGACTATACAATGAGCAGTTCTTC
TRBV14,NA,TRBJ2-3,NA,CASSQQGTYTDTQYF,TGTGCCAGCAGCCAACAGGGGACTTATACAGATACGCAGTATTTT
TRBV11-2,NA,TRBJ2-2,NA,CASSLGLAVLSGELFF,TGTGCCAGCAGCTTAGGCCTAGCTGTGTTGAGCGGGGAGCTGTTTTTT
TRBV10-1,few,TRBJ2-3,TRBD1,CASSEGGQGTDTQYF,TGCGCCAGCAGTGAGGGTGGACAGGGCACAGATACGCAGTATTTT
TRBV7-9,NA,TRBJ1-1,NA,CASSPGGSNTEAFF,TGTGCCAGCAGCCCCGGGGGGTCGAACACTGAAGCTTTCTTT
TRBV2,NA,TRBJ2-3,NA,CASRSGRPFTDTQYF,TGTGCCAGCAGATCGGGACGACCTTTCACAGATACGCAGTATTTT
TRBV12-3/TRBV12-4,NA,TRBJ2-1,NA,CASSRINGEQFF,TGTGCCAGCAGTCGGATTAACGGTGAGCAGTTCTTC
TRBV20-1,few,TRBJ2-5,TRBD2,CSAREGLAGGKETQYF,TGCAGTGCTAGAGAGGGACTAGCGGGGGGGAAAGAGACCCAGTACTTC
TRBV5-1,few,TRBJ2-7,NA,CASSLEGEWEQYF,TGCGCCAGCAGCTTGGAAGGGGAGTGGGAGCAGTACTTC
TRBV20-1,few,TRBJ2-5,NA,CSASGDQETQYF,TGCAGTGCTAGCGGCGACCAAGAGACCCAGTACTTC
TRBV5-5,few,TRBJ2-1,NA,CASSLVGSGGSSYNEQFF,TGTGCCAGCAGCTTGGTTGGTAGCGGTGGTAGCTCCTACAATGAGCAGTTCTTC
TRBV6-1,NA,TRBJ2-7,NA,CASSAGVAGGPYEQYF,TGTGCCAGCAGTGCGGGAGTAGCAGGGGGACCCTACGAGCAGTACTTC
TRBV20-1,few,TRBJ2-3,NA,CSALPGSGTDTQYF,TGCAGTGCTCTCCCTGGCAGCGGCACAGATACGCAGTATTTT
TRBV5-1,few,TRBJ1-1,NA,CASSLELGARNTEAFF,TGCGCCAGCAGCTTGGAATTAGGGGCGAGGAACACTGAAGCTTTCTTT
TRBV5-4,few,TRBJ1-2,NA,CASSLRGRSPTFYGYTF,TGTGCCAGCAGCCTCAGGGGTCGGTCGCCTACTTTCTATGGCTACACCTTC